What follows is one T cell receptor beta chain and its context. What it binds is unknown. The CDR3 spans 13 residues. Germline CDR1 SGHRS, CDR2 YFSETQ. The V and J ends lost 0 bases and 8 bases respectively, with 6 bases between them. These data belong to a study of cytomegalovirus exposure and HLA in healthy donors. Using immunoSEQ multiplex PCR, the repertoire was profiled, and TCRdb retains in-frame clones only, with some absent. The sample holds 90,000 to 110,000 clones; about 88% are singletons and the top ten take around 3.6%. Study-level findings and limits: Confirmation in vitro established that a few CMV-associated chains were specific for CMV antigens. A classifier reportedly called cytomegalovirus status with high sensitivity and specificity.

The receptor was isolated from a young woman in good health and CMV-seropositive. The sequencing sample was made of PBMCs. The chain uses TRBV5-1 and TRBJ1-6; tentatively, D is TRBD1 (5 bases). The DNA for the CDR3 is TGCGCCAGCAGCTTGGGGGGGGATTCACCCCTCCACTTT. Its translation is CASSLGGDSPLHF.